This TCR beta chain was sequenced during a study of tumor-infiltrating lymphocytes in primary liver carcinoma. A constant-region primer served to make TCR beta cDNA from roughly 540 ng total RNA. Employing slightly modified ARM-PCR, three nested multiplex PCR rounds were run, and these gave rise to the TCR beta libraries. A C-beta reverse primer and TRBV1-TRBV30 forward primers served in each of the first two PCR rounds, at 9 to 11 cycles apiece. TCRdb analysed the multiplex PCR reads with MiXCR anew, one entry per CDR3 protein. The profile shows approximately 330,000 distinct CDR3 sequences, 65% of them singletons. The researchers obtained blood RNA from unsorted whole blood and also extracted germline DNA. This clonotype came up many times. The length of the CDR3 is 13 residues. Trimming removed 2 bases at V and 8 bases at J, with 12 bases between. Germline CDR1 reads WSHSY; CDR2 reads SAAADI.

The source is a middle-aged man with primary liver carcinoma and hepatitis B virus infection. Sequencing was done on a sample of peripheral blood. The chain combines TRBV10-2 with TRBJ1-2; maybe TRBD1 (6 bases). The chain's CDR3 is CASSEGGSGGYTF. CDR3 DNA sequence: TGCGCCAGCAGTGAGGGGGGCTCGGGCGGCTACACCTTC.